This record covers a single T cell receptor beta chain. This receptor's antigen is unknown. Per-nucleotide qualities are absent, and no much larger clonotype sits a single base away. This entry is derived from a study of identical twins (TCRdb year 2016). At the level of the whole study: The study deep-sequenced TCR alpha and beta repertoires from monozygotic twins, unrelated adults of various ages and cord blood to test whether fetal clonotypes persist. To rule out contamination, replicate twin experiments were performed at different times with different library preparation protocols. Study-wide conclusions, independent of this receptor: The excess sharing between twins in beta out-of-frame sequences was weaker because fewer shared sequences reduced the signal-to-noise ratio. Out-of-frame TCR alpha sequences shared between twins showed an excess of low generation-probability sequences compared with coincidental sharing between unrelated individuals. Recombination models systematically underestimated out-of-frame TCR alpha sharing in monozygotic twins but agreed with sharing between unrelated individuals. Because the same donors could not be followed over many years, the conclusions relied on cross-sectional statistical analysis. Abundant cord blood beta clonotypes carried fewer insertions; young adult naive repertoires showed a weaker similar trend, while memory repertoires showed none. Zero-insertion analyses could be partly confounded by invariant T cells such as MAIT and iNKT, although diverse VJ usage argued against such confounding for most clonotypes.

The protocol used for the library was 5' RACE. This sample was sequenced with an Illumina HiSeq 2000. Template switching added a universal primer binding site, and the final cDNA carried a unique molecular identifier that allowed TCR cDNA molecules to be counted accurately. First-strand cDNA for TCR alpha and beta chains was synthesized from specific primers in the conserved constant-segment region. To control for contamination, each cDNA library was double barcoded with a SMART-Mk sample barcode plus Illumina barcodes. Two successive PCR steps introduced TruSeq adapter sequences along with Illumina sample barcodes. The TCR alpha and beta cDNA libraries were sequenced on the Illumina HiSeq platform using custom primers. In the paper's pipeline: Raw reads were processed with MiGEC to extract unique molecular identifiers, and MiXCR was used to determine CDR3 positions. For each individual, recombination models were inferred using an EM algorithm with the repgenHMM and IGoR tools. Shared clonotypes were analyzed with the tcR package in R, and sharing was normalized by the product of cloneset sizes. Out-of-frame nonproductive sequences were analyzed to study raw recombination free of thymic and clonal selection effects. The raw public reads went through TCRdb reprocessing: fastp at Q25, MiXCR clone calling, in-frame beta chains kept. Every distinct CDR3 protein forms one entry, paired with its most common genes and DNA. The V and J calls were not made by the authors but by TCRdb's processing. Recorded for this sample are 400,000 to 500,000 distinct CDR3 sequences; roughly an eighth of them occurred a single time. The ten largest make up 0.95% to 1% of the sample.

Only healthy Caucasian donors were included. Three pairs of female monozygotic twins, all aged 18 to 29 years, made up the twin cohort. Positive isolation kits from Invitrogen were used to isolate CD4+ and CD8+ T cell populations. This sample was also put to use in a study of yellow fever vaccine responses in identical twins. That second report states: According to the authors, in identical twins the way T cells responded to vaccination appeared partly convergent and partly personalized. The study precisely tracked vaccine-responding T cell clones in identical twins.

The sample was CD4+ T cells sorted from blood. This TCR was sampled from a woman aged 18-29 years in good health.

At the DNA level, the sequence is TGTGCCAGCAGCAAAAGTATAACAGGGTCCACCTACAATGAGCAGTTCTTC. Translated, it gives CASSKSITGSTYNEQFF. The chain employs TRBV21-1 and TRBJ2-1; the table's TRBD1 call for D was not verified on the DNA. TRBV21-1 is marked as a pseudogene. The CDR3 contains 17 residues, cysteine and phenylalanine counted. The sequence is cut down to CDR3 DNA, 51 bases in frame from base 1.